This T cell receptor (beta chain) was obtained from a study of cytomegalovirus exposure and HLA in healthy donors (dated by TCRdb to about 2017). Describing the broader study: An earlier analysis of some 620 of the donors reported 276 Gb of sequence data and around 110 million unique TCR beta sequences obtained from some 200 million T cells. An early release that covered some 640 HLA-typed donors contained approximately 300 gigabases of sequencing data and about 84 million unique TCR sequences. Of the roughly 400 genotyped donors, about 84% fell in the genetic ancestry cluster associated with self-reported Caucasian donors. The study was designed to test whether signatures of past pathogen exposure could be identified by cataloging public T cell receptors. Using immunosequencing, the study profiled T cell repertoires from approximately 700 subjects and related those repertoires to cytomegalovirus serostatus. Along with the roughly 610-subject first cohort, a separate validation cohort of over a hundred different subjects was used. To predict cytomegalovirus infection status, the study brought together high-throughput TCR immunosequencing, statistical association of individual TCRs with disease status, and machine learning. To study patterns of TCR occurrence, a later analysis re-analyzed previously published TCR beta repertoires from several hundred donors and added high-resolution HLA genotyping. Rather than drawing on any new phenotypic data, the later analysis identified candidate immune exposures from TCR beta sequences and the way those sequences occurred across donors. An earlier analysis of 587 of the donors used high-throughput TCR beta sequencing to judge whether each TCR beta V gene segment behaved as functional or pseudogenic. Donor age, sex, ethnicity and CMV serostatus were compiled alongside the repertoire data. A later genetic analysis used genome-wide SNP genotypes for about 55% of the 666 donors, treating that subset as a discovery cohort. All discovery cohort repertoires had been generated using a single sequencing platform. HLA typing included class I and class II loci at four-digit resolution. Typing coverage differed by locus: A, B, C, DRB1 and DQB1 were typed in roughly 629-640 donors, DQA1 in approximately 520, DPA1 in 606, and DPB1 in around 490. Roughly 5 DR-DQ haplotypes were treated as single units for association and clustering because of strong linkage in the cohort. Among approximately 370 genotyped donors of the cohort, an average of approximately 240,000 unique TCR beta nucleotide sequences was sequenced per donor, of which about 19% were non-productive.

The paper as a whole reports these results and caveats: A later genetic analysis associated a missense DCLRE1C variant with V-gene and J-gene trimming of TCR beta chains, and an independent cohort replicated the association. In a later analysis, HLA-associated TCR beta chains were found to be more clonally expanded and to have lower generation probabilities than equally common non-associated chains. The study listed approximately 160 TCR beta chains as associated with cytomegalovirus. In this cohort, only TCR beta chains were sequenced, and detectable features were limited by the absence of alpha or paired-chain data. In an earlier analysis of around 600 of the donors, most TCR beta V segments were observed in productive rearrangements about 90% or about 30% of the time, broadly matching IMGT annotations. Fewer than 20 rarely observed V segments, including chromosome 9 orphons, were excluded from the earlier analysis of approximately 500 of the donors because counts were too low. In vitro tests confirmed that a few of the cytomegalovirus-associated TCR beta chains recognize cytomegalovirus antigens. A group of highly shared sequence variants was considered likely to be a technical artifact of the sequencing pipeline. For the cohort, immune exposure information was limited to CMV serostatus. It was suggested by the authors that the approach could potentially be generalized to other disease states and immunological phenotypes. Correlated functional status among segregating V segments might reflect linkage disequilibrium, but an unknown experimental factor could not be ruled out. A later analysis reported that several top co-occurrence clusters appeared linked to parvovirus B19, influenza, CMV and Epstein-Barr virus. HLA typing was unavailable for some donors at each locus, so association tests used only the typed subset. Strong co-occurrence of HLA alleles, especially DR and DQ, made assigning TCR associations to individual alleles difficult. Most TCR sequences were seen in very few donors, while some public TCRs were found in many individuals. A further reported finding was that TCR beta sequences accurately predicted the HLA-A and HLA-B alleles for most subjects in the first cohort. In a later analysis, some 18,000 TCR beta sequences were associated with specific HLA alleles at a false discovery rate of 0.05. Because the 87-base-pair reads could not distinguish some IMGT-functional V segments, including TRBV6-2 and TRBV6-3, those segments were excluded. Cytomegalovirus status was reported to be diagnosed by the classifier with high specificity and sensitivity in both the original and validation cohorts. The presence/absence analyses assumed that sequencing depth was roughly uniform across donors, and that assumption may not be true. In a later genetic analysis, fewer N-insertions in productive TCRs were reported among donors in an Asian-associated ancestry cluster than the approximately 710-donor mean. According to a later analysis, TCR association rates differed among HLA loci, with DRB1 alleles showing the most associated TCRs and HLA-C alleles showing the fewest. In a later analysis, most CMV-associated TCR beta chains were found to appear HLA-restricted, with HLA associations seemingly driven largely by CMV exposure.

Relative to germline, V is 7 bases shorter and J is 0 bases shorter, with 13 bases between their ends. The cysteine opens and the phenylalanine closes a CDR3 of 14 amino acids. Of all the DNA, just the CDR3 is kept, 42 bases in frame from base 1. Looking up the germline V gene (reference sequence) yields CDR1 SGHAT and CDR2 FQDESV. Notes on this clone: It lacks a known antigen. Per-base quality was not reported, and no clone a single base away is much larger than it.

The cohort was made up of 666 healthy bone marrow donors. At the time of sampling, every cohort member was nominally healthy, though immune exposures that went unrecorded were likely present. The donor was CMV seronegative and was included in the group of several hundred seronegative cohort members. Every donor gave a peripheral blood sample, and the peripheral blood mononuclear cells from that sample were used for TCR beta sequencing. The Qiagen DNeasy Blood Extraction Kit was used to extract genomic DNA from the blood cell samples. The library was generated by the immunoSEQ multiplex PCR assay. For the multiplex PCR, a mixture combining 60 forward primers for TCR Vbeta segments and 13 reverse primers for TCR Jbeta segments was used. Amplification of the CDR3 region of rearranged TCR beta genes was performed with a multiplex PCR assay on genomic DNA. Amplified TCR beta libraries were sequenced as 87-base-pair reads on the Illumina HiSeq System. The published analysis was carried out like this. A later analysis tallied 80 million to 95 million unique TCR beta chains across the 666 repertoires, and some 10 million of those chains were shared by two or more donors. Raw reads were error-corrected and collapsed into unique sequences with a nearest-neighbor algorithm that merged closely related sequences to remove PCR and sequencing errors. V, D and J gene segments were assigned by aligning CDR3 sequences to IMGT reference sequences. Each retained sequence needed at least a six-nucleotide match to both a V gene segment and a J gene segment. Rearrangements were classified as productive when the CDR3 lacked stop codons and remained in frame with V and J, and all other rearrangements were classified as non-productive. Following IMGT convention, CDR3 was defined as the stretch from the second conserved V-encoded cysteine to the conserved J-encoded phenylalanine. The earlier analysis of about 570 of the donors excluded any sequence lacking an unambiguous match to a single V gene segment. An earlier analysis of 587 of the donors called V segments functional above 56.7% productive rearrangements and segregating when the between-donor standard deviation exceeded 5%. To diagnose cytomegalovirus status from the catalog of TCR beta chain sequences, a statistical classification framework was built. In a later analysis, TCR nucleotide sequences were compared against IMGT/GENE-DB human TR gene sequences so that V and J genes could be assigned. In a later analysis, CDR3 sequences and most-parsimonious VDJ recombination scenarios were assigned using the TCRdist pipeline. In a later analysis, each TCR beta chain was defined by its CDR3 amino acid sequence together with its V-gene family, and reads lacking a unique V-gene family were excluded. To address suspected cross-contamination and a sequencing artifact, a later analysis removed approximately 600 highly shared, low-generation-probability nucleotide sequences. In a later analysis, a clonal expansion index was calculated for each public chain from normalized within-repertoire ranks of inferred template counts. A later analysis computed generation probabilities with a VDJ recombination model fitted to out-of-frame rearrangements, and checked the results against IGoR. Hypergeometric tests were used in a later analysis to score TCR-TCR, TCR-HLA and TCR-CMV co-occurrence, with a repertoire-size bias correction applied to the TCR pairs. In a later analysis, false discovery rates were estimated by permuting HLA or CMV assignments 20 times. In a later analysis, co-occurring TCRs were grouped using DBSCAN, and TCRdist sequence similarity was added for clustering within HLA-allele-positive subsets. Repertoires with fewer than 30,000 or more than 120,000 public chains were left out of co-occurrence clustering, as were about 5 repertoires with anomalous nucleotide sharing. Here the immuneACCESS table is served through TCRdb, limited to in-frame sequences with V and J called. Missing clones are a known gap in these copies; in checked studies unresolved V genes cover under half, and the rest lacks a known reason. V, J and clone size derive from that table, while D and trimming were established from the DNA sequence. The sample table lists about 150,000 clones, 65% to 80% of them with a count of one. 3.5% to 5% of the sample belongs to the ten largest clones.

This sequence originates from a male donor in good health and CMV-seronegative. The sequencing input was PBMCs. The rearrangement combines TRBV11-1 with TRBJ2-7, and perhaps TRBD2 as D gene, on 5 matching bases. The CDR3 here reads CASTAPGTSYEQYF. The sequence in DNA is TGTGCCAGCACCGCGCCGGGAACCTCCTACGAGCAGTACTTC. The variable domain in full, with residues beyond the CDR3 obtained from the reference TRBV11-1 and TRBJ2-7 genes, is EAEVAQSPRYKITEKSQAVAFWCDPISGHATLYWYRQILGQGPELLVQFQDESVVDDSQLPKDRFSAERLKGVDSTLKIQPAELGDSAMYLCASTAPGTSYEQYFGPGTRLTVT.